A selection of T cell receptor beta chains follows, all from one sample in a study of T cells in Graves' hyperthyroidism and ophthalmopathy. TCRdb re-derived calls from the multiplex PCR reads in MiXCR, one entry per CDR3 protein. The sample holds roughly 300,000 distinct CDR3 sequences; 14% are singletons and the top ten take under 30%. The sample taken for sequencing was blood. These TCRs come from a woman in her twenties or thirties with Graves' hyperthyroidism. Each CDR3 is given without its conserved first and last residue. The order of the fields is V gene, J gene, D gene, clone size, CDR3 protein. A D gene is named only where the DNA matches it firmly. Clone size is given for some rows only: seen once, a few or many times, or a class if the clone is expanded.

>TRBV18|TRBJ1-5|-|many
ASSANGRNQPQH
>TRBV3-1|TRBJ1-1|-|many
ASTLHGRSEAF
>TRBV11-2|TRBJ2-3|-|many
ASSLATQY
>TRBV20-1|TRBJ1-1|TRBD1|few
SAREQGARTEAF
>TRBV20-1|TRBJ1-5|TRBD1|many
SAKLRQGLSNQPQH
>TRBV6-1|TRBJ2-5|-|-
ASSEALVGQETQY
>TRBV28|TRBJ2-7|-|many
ASSSPPPGIAYEQY
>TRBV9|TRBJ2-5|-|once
ASSTSPLVNQETQY
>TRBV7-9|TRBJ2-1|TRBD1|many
ASSRPSGTGSLNEQF
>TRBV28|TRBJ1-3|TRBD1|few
ASSPPGGTGNTIY
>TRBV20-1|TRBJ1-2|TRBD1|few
SARDRTGGDGYT
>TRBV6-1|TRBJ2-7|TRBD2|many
ASSPSGSSSYEQY
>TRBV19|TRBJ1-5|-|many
ASTGQVNQPQH
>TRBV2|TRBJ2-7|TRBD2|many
ASTPGSGTYEQY
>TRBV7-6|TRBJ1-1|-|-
ASSPLFTEAF
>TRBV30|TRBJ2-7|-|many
AWGTGWREQY
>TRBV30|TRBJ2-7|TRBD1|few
AWDRGHGQY
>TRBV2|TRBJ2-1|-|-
ASSEGSTRDTFLGREINEQF
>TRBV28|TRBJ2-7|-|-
ATDGGQQEEVYEQY
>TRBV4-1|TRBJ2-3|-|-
ASSQNSGGMADTQY
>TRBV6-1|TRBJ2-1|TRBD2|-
AGGTSGRKNEQF
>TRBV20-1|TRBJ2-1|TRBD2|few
SARDMLAGYNEQF
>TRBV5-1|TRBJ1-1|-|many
ASRLRTGPNTEAF
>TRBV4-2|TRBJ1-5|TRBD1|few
ASSISAQGPIPSQPQH
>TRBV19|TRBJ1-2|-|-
ASSIGSDYGYT
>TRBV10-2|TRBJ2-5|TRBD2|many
ASSEGTRETQY
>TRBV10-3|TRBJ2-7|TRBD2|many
AISESIAGAYEQY
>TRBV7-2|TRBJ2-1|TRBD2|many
ASSLSSSGNRYNEQF
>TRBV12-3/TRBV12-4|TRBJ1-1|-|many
ASRGGTEAF
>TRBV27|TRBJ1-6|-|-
ASALSYNSPLH
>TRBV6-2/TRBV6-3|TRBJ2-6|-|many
ASSYRGGGANVLT
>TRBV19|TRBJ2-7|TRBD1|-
ASSIRDRVYEQY